This TCR beta chain came from a study of T cell responses to AZD1222 COVID-19 vaccine. In the case of this clone: Its antigen is not identified.

Germline lookup yields CDR1 SEHNR and CDR2 FQNEAQ (reference sequence). The CDR3 has 15 amino acids. V lost 6 bases, J lost 4 bases, and 3 bases stayed unmatched. Repertoires were generated with immunoSEQ multiplex PCR, while TCRdb's copy carries only in-frame clones and drops some. The sample holds more than 95,000 clones, 88% seen once. Findings and limits, study-wide: Repertoires in all cases were sampled only once the peak T cell response had passed. The sample set comprised mostly white British donors with more females, and clonal diversity was possibly underestimated.

V is TRBV7-9 and J is TRBJ2-2; 12 positions agree with TRBD2. The starting material was peripheral blood, obtained on day 0 of AZD1222 vaccination. The TCR originated in an adult in good health. CDR3 sequence: CASRTSGGFTGELFF. CDR3 DNA sequence: TGTGCCAGCAGGACTAGCGGGGGATTCACCGGGGAGCTGTTTTTT.